Each of the 2 T cell receptor beta chains below was sequenced from the same sample in a study of control samples from healthy donors and cancer patients. Profiling relied on immunoSEQ multiplex PCR, and the TCRdb table lists in-frame clones only, not all of them. Seen here are some 150,000 clones, 85% to 95% observed once, and the top ten hold roughly 2.3%. Material for sequencing was blood. These receptors all come from a man between 45 and 60 years old in good health.

The gene calls are TRBV7-2 and TRBJ2-7; 9 bases line up with TRBD1. V dropped 5 bases and J dropped 2; count of bases not matched to a gene: 4. The CDR3 spans 14 residues. In germline, CDR1 is SGHTA, CDR2 FQGNSA. The CDR3 region is CASSRTGEAYEQYF. For the CDR3, the DNA is TGTGCCAGCAGCCGGACAGGGGAGGCCTACGAGCAGTACTTC.

The rearrangement joins TRBV7-9 to TRBJ2-7; D unresolved. From germline, CDR1 is SEHNR and CDR2 FQNEAQ (reference sequence). Trimming left V 2 bases short and J 2 bases short, with 7 bases between. This CDR3 spans 13 amino acids. The CDR3 region is CASSLTGPYEQYF. The CDR3 DNA follows: TGTGCCAGCAGCTTAACCGGGCCCTACGAGCAGTACTTC.